The clone carrying this T cell receptor beta chain was seen repeatedly, ten times or more. Its antigen remains unidentified. These data belong to a study of T-cell memory formation after mild COVID-19. Study summary: Most TCR clusters belonged to a single donor. General observations from the study: For second-wave clones that peaked at day 37, SARS-CoV-2 specificity went unverified. The study found balanced CD4/CD8 in clones contracting day 15 to 85 and a CD4+ lean in later expanders.

Per the germline V gene, CDR1 is SGHRS and CDR2 is YFSETQ. This CDR3 has 15 amino acids. V lost 0 bases, J lost 1 base, and 9 bases lay in between. TCRdb reprocessed the 5' RACE reads with MiXCR, giving one entry per CDR3 protein. The sample has roughly 260,000 distinct CDR3 sequences; about a sixth are singletons. Sequencing was carried out using PBMCs or a T cell subset sorted from them (not recorded which). This receptor was obtained from a man between 18 and 29 years old who had mild COVID-19 (a few samples of this study predate the infection). Cell type and time point are not known. The gene calls are TRBV5-1 and TRBJ2-3; maybe TRBD2 (6 bases). CDR3 nucleotides: TGCGCCAGCAGCTTGGTTCCGGGGGGCACAGATACGCAGTATTTT. Translated: CASSLVPGGTDTQYF.